This TCR beta chain was sequenced in a study of blood T cell repertoires in COVID-19. Background on the study: The cDNA or gDNA used as material had been derived from T cells, B-cell-depleted T cells, or PBMCs.

The CDR3 has 17 amino acids. Germline trimming cut 1 base from V and 13 bases from J; bases unmatched to any gene: 15. CDR1 is MDHEN and CDR2 is SYDVKM in the germline V gene. The authors' processing: The assay estimated nucleated cells by amplifying reference gene primers. The repertoire was sequenced with immunoSEQ multiplex PCR; TCRdb's copy has only in-frame clones and lacks some. V and J calls and clone size are those listed in that table; D and trimming were worked out from the DNA. The sample holds around 200,000 clones, over 75% seen once. The sequencing input was peripheral blood. This TCR came from a woman aged 80 or over with acute or convalescent COVID-19. The chain couples TRBV28 to TRBJ1-6; 8 bases agree with TRBD1. CDR3 DNA sequence: TGTGCCAGCAGTTTATCAGGACAGGGTCTTCGGCAGTCTCCCCTCCACTTT. It yields the protein CASSLSGQGLRQSPLHF.